This paragraph reports one TCR beta chain. The CDR3 sequence is 13 residues long. V was shortened by 1 base and J by 8 bases, with 9 bases between the two germline ends. The sample's time point: pre-treatment sample, taken before nivolumab and TIL therapy. The data are from a study of TIL therapy for anti-PD-1-resistant metastatic lung cancer. Turning to the study itself: Tumors were harvested before any PD-1/PD-L1 blockade.

Sequencing used immunoSEQ v3. Survey-level samples got 2 million to 2.5 million read pairs; deep-level samples got roughly 5-6.5 million. Profiling relied on immunoSEQ multiplex PCR, and the TCRdb table lists in-frame clones only, not all of them. The sample consists of 57,000 or so clones, around nine tenths of them appearing once. Sample: blood, taken at baseline. This TCR was sampled from a person between 30 and 79 years old with non-small cell lung cancer. This chain connects TRBV12-3 or TRBV12-4 to TRBJ2-1, with D hard to call. CDR3 amino acids: CASSLESSHEQFF. Here the CDR3 DNA reads TGTGCCAGCAGTTTAGAAAGTTCCCATGAGCAGTTCTTC.